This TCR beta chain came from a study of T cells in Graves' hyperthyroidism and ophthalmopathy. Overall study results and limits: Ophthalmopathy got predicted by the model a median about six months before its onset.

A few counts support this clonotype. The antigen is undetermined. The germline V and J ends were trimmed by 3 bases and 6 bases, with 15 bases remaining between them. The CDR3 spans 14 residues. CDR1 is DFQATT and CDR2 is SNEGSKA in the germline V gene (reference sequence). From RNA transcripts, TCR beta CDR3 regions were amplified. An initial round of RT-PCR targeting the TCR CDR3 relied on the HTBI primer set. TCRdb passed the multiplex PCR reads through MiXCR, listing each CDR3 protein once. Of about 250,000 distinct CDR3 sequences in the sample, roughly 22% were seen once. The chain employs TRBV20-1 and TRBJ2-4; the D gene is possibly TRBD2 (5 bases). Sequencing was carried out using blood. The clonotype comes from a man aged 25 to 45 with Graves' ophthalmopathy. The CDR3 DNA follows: TGCAGTGCTAGTCACGGGTCCGGAGGAAACATTCAGTACTTC. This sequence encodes CSASHGSGGNIQYF.